This T cell receptor beta chain was sequenced during a study of T cell responses to AZD1222 COVID-19 vaccine. Whole-study results and caveats: Spike-specific TCR breadth and depth both grew after two AZD1222 doses. Mostly white British, mostly female donors; authors suggested clonal diversity may be underestimated. Spike was spanned by vaccine-associated CD4 TCRs, with dominance at 160-218 and 743-854.

A note on this clone: No antigen is known for it.

The protocol was immunoSEQ multiplex PCR, while the TCRdb copy is restricted to in-frame clones and leaves out a portion. The sample lists some 90,000 clones, 90% to 95% seen once, with approximately 5.2% in the top ten. The length of the CDR3 is 16 residues. The TCR originated in an adult in good health. This specimen was peripheral blood, taken on day 0 of MenACWY control vaccination. The chain joins TRBV12-1 to TRBJ2-3; TRBD2, the table's D call, was not compared with the DNA. TRBV12-1 is flagged as a pseudogene. CDR3 nucleotide sequence: TGTGCCAGCAGCTTGGGACTAGCGGGGCCCCCGGATACGCAGTATTTT. This gives the protein CASSLGLAGPPDTQYF.